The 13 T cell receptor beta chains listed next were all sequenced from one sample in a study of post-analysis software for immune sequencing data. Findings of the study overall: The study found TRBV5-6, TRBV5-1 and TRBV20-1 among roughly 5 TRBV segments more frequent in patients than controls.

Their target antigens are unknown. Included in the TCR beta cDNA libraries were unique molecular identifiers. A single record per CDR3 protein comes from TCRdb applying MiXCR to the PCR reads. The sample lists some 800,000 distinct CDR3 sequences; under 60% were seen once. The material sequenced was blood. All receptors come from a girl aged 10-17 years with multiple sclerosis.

CDR3 region: CASSPRQWGVEQYF. The CDR3, as DNA: TGTGCCAGCAGTCCACGACAGTGGGGAGTAGAGCAGTACTTC. The genes are TRBV6-1 and TRBJ2-7, with D perhaps matching TRBD1 or TRBD2 (5 bases each). Trimming shortened V by 5 bases and J by 7 bases, and 18 bases separated the two germline ends. The CDR3 sequence is 14 residues long. Germline values: CDR1 MNHNS, CDR2 SASEGT.

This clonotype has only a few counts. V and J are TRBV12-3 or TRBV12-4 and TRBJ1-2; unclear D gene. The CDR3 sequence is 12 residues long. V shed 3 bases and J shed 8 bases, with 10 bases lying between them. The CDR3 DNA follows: TGTGCCAGCAGTTTCGGGCCTCGGGGCTACACCTTC. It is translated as CASSFGPRGYTF.

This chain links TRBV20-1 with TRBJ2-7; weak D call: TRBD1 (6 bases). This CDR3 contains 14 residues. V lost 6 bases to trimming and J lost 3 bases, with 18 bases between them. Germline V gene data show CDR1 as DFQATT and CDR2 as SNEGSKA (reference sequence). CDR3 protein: CSAVVQGHGYEQYF. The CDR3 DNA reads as TGCAGTGCCGTGGTCCAGGGGCATGGCTACGAGCAGTACTTC.

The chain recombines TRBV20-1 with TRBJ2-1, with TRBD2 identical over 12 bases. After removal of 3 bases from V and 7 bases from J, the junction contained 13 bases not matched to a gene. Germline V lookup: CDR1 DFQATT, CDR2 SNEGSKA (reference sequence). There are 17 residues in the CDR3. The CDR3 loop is CSASRGPGLAGDNEQFF. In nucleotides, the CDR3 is TGCAGTGCTAGTAGGGGCCCGGGACTAGCGGGCGATAATGAGCAGTTCTTC.

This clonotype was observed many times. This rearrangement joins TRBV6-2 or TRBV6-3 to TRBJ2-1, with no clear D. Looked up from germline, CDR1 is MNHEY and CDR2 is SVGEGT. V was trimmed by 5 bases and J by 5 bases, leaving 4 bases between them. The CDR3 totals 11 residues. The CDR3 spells CASSPHNEQFF. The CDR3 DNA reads TGTGCCAGCAGTCCTCACAATGAGCAGTTCTTC.

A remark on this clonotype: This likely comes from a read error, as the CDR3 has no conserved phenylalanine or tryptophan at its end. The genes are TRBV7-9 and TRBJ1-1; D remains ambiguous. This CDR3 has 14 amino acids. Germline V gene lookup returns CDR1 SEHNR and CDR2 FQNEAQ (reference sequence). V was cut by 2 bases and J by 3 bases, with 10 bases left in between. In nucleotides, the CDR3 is TGTGCCAGCAGCTTAAAAGTGGGTGACACTGAAGCTTTCTTG. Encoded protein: CASSLKVGDTEAFL.

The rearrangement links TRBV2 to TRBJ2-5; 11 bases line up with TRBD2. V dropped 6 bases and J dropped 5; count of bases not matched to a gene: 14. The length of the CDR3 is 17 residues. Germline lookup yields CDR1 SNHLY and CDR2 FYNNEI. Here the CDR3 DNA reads TGTGCCAGCAGCCACGGACTAGCGGGCCCGGAGACGGAGACCCAGTACTTC. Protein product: CASSHGLAGPETETQYF.

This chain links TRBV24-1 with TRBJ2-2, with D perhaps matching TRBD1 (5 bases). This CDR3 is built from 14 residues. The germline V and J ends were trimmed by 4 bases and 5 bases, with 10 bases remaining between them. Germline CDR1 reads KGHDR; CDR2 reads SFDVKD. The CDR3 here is CATSEPGSTGELFF. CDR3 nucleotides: TGTGCCACCAGTGAGCCAGGGTCTACCGGGGAGCTGTTTTTT.

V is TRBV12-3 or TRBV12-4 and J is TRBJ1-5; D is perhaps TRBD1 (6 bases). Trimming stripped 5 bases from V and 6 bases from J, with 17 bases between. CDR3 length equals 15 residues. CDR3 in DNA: TGTGCCAGCAGTAAAGCAGGGGCGCAGGGTCAGCCCCAGCATTTT. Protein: CASSKAGAQGQPQHF.

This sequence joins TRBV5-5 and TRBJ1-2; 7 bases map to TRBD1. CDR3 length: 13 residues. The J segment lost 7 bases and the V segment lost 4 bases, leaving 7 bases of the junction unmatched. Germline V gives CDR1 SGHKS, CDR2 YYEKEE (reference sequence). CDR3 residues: CASSVGTVVGYTF. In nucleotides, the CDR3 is TGTGCCAGCAGCGTCGGGACAGTGGTTGGCTACACCTTC.

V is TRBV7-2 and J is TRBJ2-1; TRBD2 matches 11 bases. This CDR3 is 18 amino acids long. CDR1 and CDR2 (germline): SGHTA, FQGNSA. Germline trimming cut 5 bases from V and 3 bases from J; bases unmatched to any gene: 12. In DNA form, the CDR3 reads TGTGCCAGCAGCATCGGACTAGCGGGTGGGGACTTCTACAATGAGCAGTTCTTC. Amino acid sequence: CASSIGLAGGDFYNEQFF.

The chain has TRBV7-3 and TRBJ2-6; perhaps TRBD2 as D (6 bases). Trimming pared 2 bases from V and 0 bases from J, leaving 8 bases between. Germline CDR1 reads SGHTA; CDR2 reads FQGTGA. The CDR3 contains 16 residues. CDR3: CASSLDGSSGANVLTF. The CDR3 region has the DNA TGTGCCAGCAGCTTAGACGGGAGCTCTGGGGCCAACGTCCTGACTTTC. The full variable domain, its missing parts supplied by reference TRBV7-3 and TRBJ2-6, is GAGVSQTPSNKVTEKGKYVELRCDPISGHTALYWYRQSLGQGPEFLIYFQGTGAADDSGLPNDRFFAVRPEGSVSTLKIQRTERGDSAVYLCASSLDGSSGANVLTFGAGSRLTVL.

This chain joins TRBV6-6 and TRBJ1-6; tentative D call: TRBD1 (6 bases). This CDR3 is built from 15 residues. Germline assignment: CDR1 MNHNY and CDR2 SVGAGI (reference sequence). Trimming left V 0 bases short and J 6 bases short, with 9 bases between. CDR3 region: CASSYSGTPNSPLHF. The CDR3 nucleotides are TGTGCCAGCAGTTACTCCGGGACACCTAATTCACCCCTCCACTTT.